Each of the 20 T cell receptor beta chains below was sequenced from the same sample in a study of regulatory T cells in long-lasting Graves disease. Arm-PCR of CDR3 regions and iRepertoire HTBI primers were used to build TCR beta libraries. One entry per CDR3 protein results from TCRdb running MiXCR on the multiplex PCR reads. Among around 480,000 distinct CDR3 sequences, about 16% were seen once, and the ten largest hold 20% to 25%. Described time point: newly diagnosed GD, antithyroid drugs for less than 3 months. The TCR library was prepared using RNA isolated from PBMCs. This sample was shared with a second study, whose subject was T cells in Graves' hyperthyroidism and ophthalmopathy.

The sequencing here drew on peripheral blood mononuclear cells (PBMCs), taken at new diagnosis, from a patient treated with antithyroid drugs. Source of these receptors: a woman aged 35 to 59 with Graves disease.

This clonotype was observed many times. The gene calls are TRBV20-1 and TRBJ2-3; 9 positions match TRBD1. The CDR3 totals 14 residues. Germline V CDR1 and CDR2: DFQATT, SNEGSKA (reference sequence). J was trimmed by 5 bases and V by 7 bases; bases with no gene match: 10. CDR3 sequence reads: CSVMSGTGKDTQYF. The CDR3 DNA sequence: TGCAGTGTGATGTCCGGGACAGGGAAAGATACGCAGTATTTT.

In its sample, this clonotype was seen many times. The chain couples TRBV12-3 or TRBV12-4 to TRBJ1-1, with 9 positions matching TRBD1. The junction had 13 bases not matched to a gene; V was cut back by 6 bases and J by 5 bases. CDR3 size: 16 residues. DNA for the CDR3: TGTGCCAGCAGGTTGAGGGGGACAGGGAGGAGAACTGAAGCTTTCTTT. Translated, it gives CASRLRGTGRRTEAFF.

This clonotype was counted at least ten times. This CDR3 reads CASSPDRMTNEKLFF. The CDR3 coding sequence is TGTGCCAGCAGTCCAGACAGGATGACTAATGAAAAACTGTTTTTT. The chain couples TRBV12-3 or TRBV12-4 to TRBJ1-4; tentative D call: TRBD1 (6 bases). CDR3 length: 15 amino acids. Between the trimmed V and J ends, which lost 5 bases and 2 bases, there was a span of 12 bases.

This clonotype has at least ten counts. The rearrangement joins TRBV15 to TRBJ1-3; D remains ambiguous. Looked up from germline, CDR1 is LNHNV and CDR2 is YYDKDF (reference sequence). The V gene lost 3 bases and the J gene lost 3 bases, with 3 bases spanning the gap. This CDR3 contains 12 residues. CDR3 sequence: CATSSGGNTIYF. CDR3 DNA: TGTGCCACCAGCAGCGGTGGAAACACCATATATTTT.

With respect to this clonotype: This may stem from a read error, because a much larger clone lies one nucleotide away. V usage is TRBV6-1 and J usage is TRBJ2-1; D is possibly TRBD2 (6 bases). The CDR3 is 15 residues long. Looked up from germline, CDR1 is MNHNS and CDR2 is SASEGT. The CDR3 coding sequence is TGTGCCACCACCCTTGGGGGGAACGCCTACAATGGGCAGTTCTTC. Translating gives CATTLGGNAYNGQFF.

This clonotype was detected many times. This chain uses TRBV7-3 with TRBJ2-3; 7 bases are a match to TRBD2. The ends lost 4 bases at V and 10 bases at J; junction bases unmatched: 8. The V gene's germline CDR1 is SGHTA and CDR2 FQGTGA. CDR3 size: 13 residues. The CDR3 nucleotides are TGTGCCAGCAGCTCCCCGGGACTATTGGCGCAGTATTTT. Its protein product is CASSSPGLLAQYF.

Remarks on this clonotype: This may be a read error, as it is one base from a much larger clone. V and J are TRBV20-1 and TRBJ1-1; tentative D call: TRBD1 (5 bases). CDR1 DFQATT and CDR2 SNEGSKA come from the germline V gene (reference sequence). The CDR3 contains 14 residues. The CDR3 bases are TGCAGTACTAGAGCATTCGGGGCCCTCACTGAAGCTTTCTTT. Residues: CSTRAFGALTEAFF.

This clonotype was picked up a small number of times. The rearrangement joins TRBV9 to TRBJ2-2, with unresolved D. Trimming pared 0 bases from V and 8 bases from J, leaving 5 bases between. CDR3 length: 12 amino acids. Germline V lookup: CDR1 SGDLS, CDR2 YYNGEE. The CDR3 DNA is TGTGCCAGCAGCGTAGTGCAAGGGGAGCTGTTTTTT. Translation: CASSVVQGELFF.

This clonotype has more than one count but fewer than ten. This chain joins TRBV27 and TRBJ2-2; D is unresolved. The V and J ends lost 6 bases and 6 bases respectively, with 20 bases between them. CDR1 is MNHEY, CDR2 SMNVEV, per germline (reference sequence). This CDR3 has 16 residues. CDR3 nucleotides: TGTGCCAGCAGCCATCGGAGAGCCCCTTGGGCCGGGGAGCTGTTTTTT. It encodes CASSHRRAPWAGELFF.

This clonotype was observed at least ten times. V gene TRBV20-1 combines with J gene TRBJ2-3, with a tentative D call TRBD1 (5 bases). V lost 0 bases and J 6 bases, leaving 16 bases between the germline ends. Germline V gives CDR1 DFQATT, CDR2 SNEGSKA (reference sequence). This CDR3 has 15 residues. The CDR3: CSARDKGQAWDTQYF. CDR3 DNA: TGCAGTGCTAGAGATAAGGGGCAGGCCTGGGATACGCAGTATTTT.

This clonotype was seen many times. J is TRBJ1-2 and V is TRBV18; 8 bases line up with TRBD1. Germline CDR1 and CDR2: KGHSH and LQKENI. This CDR3 has 14 amino acids. The V and J ends lost 6 bases and 4 bases, in that order; junction bases with no gene match: 7. As DNA, the CDR3 is TGTGCCAGCTCTCATGGACAGGGTGTCTATGGCTACACCTTC. Its translation is CASSHGQGVYGYTF. Complete variable domain (other parts from reference TRBV18 and TRBJ1-2): NAGVMQNPRHLVRRRGQEARLRCSPMKGHSHVYWYRQLPEEGLKFMVYLQKENIIDESGMPKERFSAEFPKEGPSILRIQQVVRGDSAAYFCASSHGQGVYGYTFGSGTRLTVV.

In this sample, this clonotype turned up a few times. The rearrangement uses TRBV13 and TRBJ2-5; 16 positions match TRBD2. After removal of 5 bases from V and 0 bases from J, the junction contained 6 bases not matched to a gene. This CDR3 region has 18 residues. In germline, CDR1 is PRHDT, CDR2 FYEKMQ (reference sequence). The CDR3 DNA sequence: TGTGCCAGCAGCCCCTCGGGACTAGCGGGGGGGTACCAAGAGACCCAGTACTTC. Translation gives CASSPSGLAGGYQETQYF.

The chain combines TRBV19 with TRBJ2-2, with TRBD1 identical over 8 bases. CDR1 is LNHDA and CDR2 is SQIVND in the germline V gene (reference sequence). V was clipped by 10 bases and J by 2 bases; unmatched bases: 24. The CDR3 extends over 20 amino acids. The CDR3 spells CATDSVGTGLNPRNTGELFF. Here the CDR3 DNA reads TGTGCCACCGATTCGGTCGGGACAGGTCTTAACCCGCGAAACACCGGGGAGCTGTTTTTT.

Regarding this clonotype: This may stem from a read error, because a much larger clone lies one nucleotide away. This chain joins TRBV2 and TRBJ1-2; D is possibly TRBD1 (5 bases). The V end was cut by 5 bases, the J end by 0 bases, with 7 bases between. Germline V gives CDR1 SNHLY, CDR2 FYNNEI. This CDR3 spans 13 amino acids. For the CDR3, the DNA is TGTGCCAGCAGTATGACAGCTAACTATGGCTACACCTTC. This encodes CASSMTANYGYTF.

This clonotype was counted ten times or more. V and J are TRBV29-1 and TRBJ2-2, with a weak D call TRBD1 (8 bases). The CDR3 length is 14 residues. CDR1 SQVTM and CDR2 ANQGSEA come from the germline V gene. V was clipped by 7 bases and J by 6 bases, with 18 bases between them. CDR3 sequence (DNA): TGCAGCGCAACGGACAGGGAGGGGGCCGGGGAGCTGTTTTTT. Its protein is CSATDREGAGELFF.

This clonotype appeared many times. V gene TRBV3-1 combines with J gene TRBJ2-3; D ambiguous. Gene TRBJ2-1 matches the end of the DNA better, so the J call may be wrong. CDR1 and CDR2 from the germline V gene are LGHDT and YNNKEL (reference sequence). CDR3 length: 16 amino acids. The CDR3 is CASSQGLGNYLDEQFF. For the CDR3, the DNA is TGTGCCAGCAGCCAAGGGCTTGGAAACTACCTCGATGAGCAGTTCTTC.

This chain links TRBV19 with TRBJ1-6; 7 bases are shared with TRBD1. The germline V gene encodes CDR1 LNHDA and CDR2 SQIVND (reference sequence). The CDR3 runs to 15 residues. The junction had 9 bases not matched to a gene; V was cut back by 6 bases and J by 7 bases. The CDR3 region is CASSPTGAPNSPLHF. CDR3 DNA sequence: TGTGCCAGTAGCCCAACAGGGGCCCCGAATTCACCCCTCCACTTT.

The genes are TRBV6-1 and TRBJ2-6; D gene unclear. The CDR3 spans 13 residues. Deletions cut 8 bases from V and 2 bases from J, with 7 bases between. Looked up from germline, CDR1 is MNHNS and CDR2 is SASEGT. The CDR3 spells CASQRTGANVLTF. DNA of the CDR3: TGTGCCAGCCAAAGGACTGGGGCCAACGTCCTGACTTTC.

In its sample, this clonotype was seen once. Just one base apart from a much larger clone, this may be a read error. The chain links TRBV12-3 or TRBV12-4 to TRBJ2-7, with D perhaps TRBD2 (7 bases). V lost 1 base and J lost 6, with 19 bases in between. The CDR3 runs to 16 residues. The CDR3 nucleotides read TGTGCCAGCAGTTTAGGGCGGGGCGGGGGCAGCTGCGAGCAGTACTTC. It is translated as CASSLGRGGGSCEQYF.

The table lists this clonotype with a few counts. The V call is TRBV6-1, the J call TRBJ2-7, with D possibly TRBD1 on 5 matching bases. Germline V CDR1 and CDR2: MNHNS, SASEGT. V gave up 6 bases and J gave up 0 bases, with 15 bases separating them. This CDR3 contains 15 residues. The CDR3 region has the DNA TGTGCCAGCAGCCCCGGCAGCAGGGTCTCCTACGAGCAGTACTTC. Amino acids: CASSPGSRVSYEQYF.